This is a list of T cell receptor beta chains from one sample in a study of T cell responses to AZD1222 COVID-19 vaccine. Assay used: immunoSEQ multiplex PCR; TCRdb lists only in-frame clones, some missing. Among 80,000 to 100,000 clones listed, 85% to 90% were seen once. The sequences come from peripheral blood, collected 28 days after the second AZD1222 dose. The receptors were gathered from an adult who received the AZD1222 COVID-19 vaccine. CDR3s leave out the opening cysteine and the closing phenylalanine or tryptophan. Size is omitted from some rows. Given values are once, few, many or a class for expanded clones.

v_gene: TRBV6-5
abundance: NA
CDR3aa: ASSRPIGTYNEQF

v_gene: TRBV2
abundance: NA
CDR3aa: ASKQGAVTDTQY

v_gene: TRBV21-1
abundance: NA
CDR3aa: ASSKAPGLADTDTQY

v_gene: TRBV18
abundance: NA
CDR3aa: ASSPRAPYEQY

v_gene: TRBV24-1
abundance: once
CDR3aa: ATSDPSGGSYEQY

v_gene: TRBV4-2
abundance: NA
CDR3aa: ASSQREGPNVLT

v_gene: TRBV7-9
abundance: NA
CDR3aa: ASSWMGSSEKLF

v_gene: TRBV5-8
abundance: NA
CDR3aa: ASSLEGRQSIYEQY

v_gene: TRBV11-3
abundance: NA
CDR3aa: ASSTGLTTVGTDTQY

v_gene: TRBV27
abundance: once
CDR3aa: ASSNSGLAGPGELF

v_gene: TRBV21-1
abundance: NA
CDR3aa: ASSKATKIAGHNEQF

v_gene: TRBV14
abundance: NA
CDR3aa: ASSQDNRYEQY

v_gene: TRBV19
abundance: NA
CDR3aa: ASSPIPVITNEKLF

v_gene: TRBV30
abundance: NA
CDR3aa: AWSRGLEETQY

v_gene: TRBV2
abundance: NA
CDR3aa: ASRGPGTGAPQH

v_gene: TRBV27
abundance: NA
CDR3aa: ASRTLGDTQY

v_gene: TRBV11-2
abundance: NA
CDR3aa: ASSLDGGAF

v_gene: TRBV5-1
abundance: few
CDR3aa: ASSPPGLNTGELF

v_gene: TRBV11-3
abundance: NA
CDR3aa: ASSFRAGTYNEQF

v_gene: TRBV28
abundance: NA
CDR3aa: ASSLPNRGGYAF

v_gene: TRBV9
abundance: NA
CDR3aa: ASSVSGPPAGELF

v_gene: TRBV3-1/TRBV3-2
abundance: NA
CDR3aa: ASSSGGSGTEAF

v_gene: TRBV4-3
abundance: NA
CDR3aa: ASSRDRRSIGEQY